This passage covers 2 T cell receptor beta chains from one sample sequenced in a study of OX40 agonist ivuxolimab in advanced cancers. The assay was immunoSEQ multiplex PCR, and TCRdb's table has in-frame clones only and misses some. This table has roughly 63,000 clones, approximately 92% appearing once. The sequencing used CD4+ or CD8+ T cells sorted from blood, collected in a trial of the OX40 agonist ivuxolimab. These receptors were obtained from an adult with an advanced solid tumor such as melanoma, head and neck, liver or kidney cancer.

J is TRBJ2-7 and V is TRBV9; the D is unclear. In germline, CDR1 is SGDLS, CDR2 YYNGEE. Trimming left V 0 bases short and J 0 bases short, with 10 bases between. This CDR3 spans 15 amino acids. The CDR3 protein is CASSVEAASSYEQYF. The CDR3, as DNA: TGTGCCAGCAGCGTAGAGGCGGCCAGCTCCTACGAGCAGTACTTC. The full variable domain, its missing parts supplied by reference TRBV9 and TRBJ2-7, is DSGVTQTPKHLITATGQRVTLRCSPRSGDLSVYWYQQSLDQGLQFLIQYYNGEERAKGNILERFSAQQFPDLHSELNLSSLELGDSALYFCASSVEAASSYEQYFGPGTRLTVT.

The gene calls are TRBV6-1 and TRBJ2-3, with 11 bases aligning to TRBD2. CDR1 is MNHNS and CDR2 is SASEGT in the germline V gene. This CDR3 is built from 16 residues. Unmatched junction bases numbered 7, after V lost 4 bases and J lost 4 bases. The CDR3 DNA reads TGTGCCAGCAGTGTAGCGGGAGGGAATAAGCCAGATACGCAGTATTTT. Protein product: CASSVAGGNKPDTQYF.